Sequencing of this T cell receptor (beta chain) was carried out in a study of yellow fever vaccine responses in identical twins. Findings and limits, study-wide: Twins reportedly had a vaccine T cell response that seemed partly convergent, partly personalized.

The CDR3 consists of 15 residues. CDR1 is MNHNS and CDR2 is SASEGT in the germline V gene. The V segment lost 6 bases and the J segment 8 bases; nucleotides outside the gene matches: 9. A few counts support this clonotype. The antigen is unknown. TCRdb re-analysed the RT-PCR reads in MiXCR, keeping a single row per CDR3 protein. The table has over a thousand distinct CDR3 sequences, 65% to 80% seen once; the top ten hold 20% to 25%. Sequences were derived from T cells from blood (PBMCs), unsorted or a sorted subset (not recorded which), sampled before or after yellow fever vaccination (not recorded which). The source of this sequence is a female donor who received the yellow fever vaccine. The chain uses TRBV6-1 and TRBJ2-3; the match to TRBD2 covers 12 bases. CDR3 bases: TGTGCCAGCAGCCCCGGGACTAGCGGGTCGAGTACGCAGTATTTT. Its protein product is CASSPGTSGSSTQYF.